This T cell receptor beta chain is drawn from a study of CD8 T cells in ankylosing spondylitis. One entry per CDR3 protein, called by TCRdb with MiXCR from the 5' RACE reads. The repertoire holds more than 10,000 distinct CDR3 sequences, with under 3.5% as singletons. Study-wide results and limits: The authors reported significant enrichment of disease-linked clones in matched ankylosing spondylitis synovial fluid. Made up of about eight highly homologous variants, a TCR beta motif appeared characteristic of ankylosing spondylitis blood.

This clonotype was found many times. Its antigen remains unknown. The sequence was collected from a male donor with ankylosing spondylitis or in good health (not recorded which). The sequenced material came from blood, either unsorted or a sorted T cell fraction (not recorded which).

As DNA, the CDR3 is TGTGCCAGCAGTAGACATGGCTACACCTTC. Its protein is CASSRHGYTF. The rearrangement uses TRBV7-4 and TRBJ1-2, with unresolved D. V was clipped by 6 bases and J by 6 bases, with 5 bases between them. The germline gives CDR1 SGHVT, CDR2 SQSDAQ. This CDR3 contains 10 residues.